This TCR beta chain was found in a study of CD8+ T cells in alopecia areata. Regarding treatment: oral pan-JAK inhibitor, 5-10 mg twice daily. This clone was detected a few times. Its antigen is undetermined. TCR sequencing used cDNA made by reverse transcription of extracted RNA. The repertoire was sequenced with immunoSEQ multiplex PCR; TCRdb's copy has only in-frame clones and lacks some. Among 95,000 to 150,000 clones listed, 53% were seen once. General study points: Scalp clonality and expanded CD8+ clones among the top 100 showed significant decreases with tofacitinib.

With 3 bases removed from V and 5 bases from J, the gap between germline ends came to 15 bases. The length of the CDR3 is 15 residues. Germline assignment: CDR1 KGHSH and CDR2 LQKENI. The chain employs TRBV18 and TRBJ2-3; D ambiguous. The source material was CD4+ T cells sorted from blood, sampled at week 4, from a patient treated with tofacitinib. The source of this sequence is a human donor with alopecia areata. The CDR3 loop reads CASSPSQPVLDTQYF. For the CDR3, the DNA is TGTGCCAGCTCACCCAGTCAGCCAGTCCTAGATACGCAGTATTTT.